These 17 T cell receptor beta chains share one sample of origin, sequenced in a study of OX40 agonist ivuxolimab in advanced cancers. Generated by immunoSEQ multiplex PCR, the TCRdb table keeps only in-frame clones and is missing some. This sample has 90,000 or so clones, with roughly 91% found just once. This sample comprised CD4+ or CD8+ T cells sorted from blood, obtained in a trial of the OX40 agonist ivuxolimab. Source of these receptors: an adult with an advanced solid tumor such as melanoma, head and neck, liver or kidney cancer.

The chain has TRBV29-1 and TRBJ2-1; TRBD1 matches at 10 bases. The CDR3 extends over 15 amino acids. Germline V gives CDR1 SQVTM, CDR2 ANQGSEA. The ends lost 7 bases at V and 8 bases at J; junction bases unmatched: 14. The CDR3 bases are TGCAGCGCCTACACCGGGACAGGGGCCACGGATGAGCAGTTCTTC. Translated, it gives CSAYTGTGATDEQFF.

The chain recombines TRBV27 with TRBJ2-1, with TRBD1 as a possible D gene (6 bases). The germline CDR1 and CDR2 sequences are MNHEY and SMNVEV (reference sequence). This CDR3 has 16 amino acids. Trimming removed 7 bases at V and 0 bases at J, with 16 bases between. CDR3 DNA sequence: TGTGCCAGCATCGCTACAGGGAGCACCTCCTACAATGAGCAGTTCTTC. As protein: CASIATGSTSYNEQFF.

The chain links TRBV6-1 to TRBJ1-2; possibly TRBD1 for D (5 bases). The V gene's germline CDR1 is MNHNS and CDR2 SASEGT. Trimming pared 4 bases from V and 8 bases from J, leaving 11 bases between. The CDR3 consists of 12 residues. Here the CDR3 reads CASSVSGWGYTF. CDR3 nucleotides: TGTGCCAGCAGTGTTTCAGGGTGGGGCTACACCTTC.

CDR3 residues: CASSLGGASNTEAFF. The DNA of the CDR3 is TGTGCCAGCAGCTTAGGGGGGGCTTCCAACACTGAAGCTTTCTTT. The chain couples TRBV7-9 to TRBJ1-1; possibly TRBD1 for D (6 bases). Per germline, CDR1 SEHNR and CDR2 FQNEAQ (reference sequence). CDR3 length: 15 residues. With 1 base removed from V and 2 bases from J, the gap between germline ends came to 11 bases.

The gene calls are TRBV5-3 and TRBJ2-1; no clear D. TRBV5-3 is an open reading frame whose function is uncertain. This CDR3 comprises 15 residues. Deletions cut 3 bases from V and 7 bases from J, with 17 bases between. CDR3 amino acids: CARSSKALAGNEQFF. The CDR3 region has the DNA TGTGCCAGAAGCTCGAAGGCTTTGGCCGGAAATGAGCAGTTCTTC.

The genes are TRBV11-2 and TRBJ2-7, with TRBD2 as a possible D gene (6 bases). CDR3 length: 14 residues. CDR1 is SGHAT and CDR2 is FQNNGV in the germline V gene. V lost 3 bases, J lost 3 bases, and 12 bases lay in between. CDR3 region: CASSFWAGSYEQYF. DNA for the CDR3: TGTGCCAGCAGCTTTTGGGCGGGAAGCTACGAGCAGTACTTC.

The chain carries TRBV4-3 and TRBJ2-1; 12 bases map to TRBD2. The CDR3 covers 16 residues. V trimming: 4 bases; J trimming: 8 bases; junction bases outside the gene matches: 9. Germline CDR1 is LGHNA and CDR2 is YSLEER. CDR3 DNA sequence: TGCGCCAGCAGCCGAGAGACTAGCGGGAGCTTCTATGAGCAGTTCTTC. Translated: CASSRETSGSFYEQFF.

The CDR3 is CASSLGNTEAFF. CDR3 DNA: TGTGCCAGTAGCTTGGGAAACACTGAAGCTTTCTTT. The gene calls are TRBV19 and TRBJ1-1; D not resolved. V lost 6 bases to trimming and J lost 2 bases, with 7 bases between them. Germline CDR1 and CDR2: LNHDA and SQIVND (reference sequence). This CDR3 region has 12 residues. The entire variable domain, with the rest obtained from reference TRBV19 and TRBJ1-1, is as follows: DGGITQSPKYLFRKEGQNVTLSCEQNLNHDAMYWYRQDPGQGLRLIYYSQIVNDFQKGDIAEGYSVSREKKESFPLTVTSAQKNPTAFYLCASSLGNTEAFFGQGTRLTVV.

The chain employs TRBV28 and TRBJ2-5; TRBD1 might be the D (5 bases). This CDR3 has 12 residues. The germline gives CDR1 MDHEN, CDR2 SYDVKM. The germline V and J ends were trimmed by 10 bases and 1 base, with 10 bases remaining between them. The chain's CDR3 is CATRTFQETQYF. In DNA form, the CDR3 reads TGTGCCACAAGGACATTCCAAGAGACCCAGTACTTC.

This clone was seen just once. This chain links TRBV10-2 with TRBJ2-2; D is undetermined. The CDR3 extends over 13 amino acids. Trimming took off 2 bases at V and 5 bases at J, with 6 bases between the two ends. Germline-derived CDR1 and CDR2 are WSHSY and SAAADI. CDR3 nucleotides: TGCGCCAGCAGTGAGCAAAGTACCGGGGAGCTGTTTTTT. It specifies CASSEQSTGELFF.

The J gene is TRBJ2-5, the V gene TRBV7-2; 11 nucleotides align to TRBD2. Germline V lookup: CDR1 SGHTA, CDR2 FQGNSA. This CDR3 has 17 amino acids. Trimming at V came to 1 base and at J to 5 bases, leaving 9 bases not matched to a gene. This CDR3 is CASSLVGSGRAFETQYF. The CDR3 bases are TGTGCCAGCAGCTTAGTCGGTAGCGGGAGGGCCTTTGAGACCCAGTACTTC.

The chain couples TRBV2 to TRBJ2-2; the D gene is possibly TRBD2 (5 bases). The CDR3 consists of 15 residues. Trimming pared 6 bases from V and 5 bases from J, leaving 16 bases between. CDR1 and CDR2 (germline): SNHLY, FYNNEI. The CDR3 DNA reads TGTGCCAGCAGAGTAGGGAGTCTAAAGACCGGGGAGCTGTTTTTT. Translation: CASRVGSLKTGELFF.

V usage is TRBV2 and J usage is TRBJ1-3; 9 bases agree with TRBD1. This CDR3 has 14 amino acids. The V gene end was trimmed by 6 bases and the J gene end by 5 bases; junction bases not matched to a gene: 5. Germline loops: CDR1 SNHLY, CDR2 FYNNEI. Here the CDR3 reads CASSAGTGRNTIYF. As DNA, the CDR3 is TGTGCCAGCAGCGCGGGGACAGGGCGAAACACCATATATTTT.

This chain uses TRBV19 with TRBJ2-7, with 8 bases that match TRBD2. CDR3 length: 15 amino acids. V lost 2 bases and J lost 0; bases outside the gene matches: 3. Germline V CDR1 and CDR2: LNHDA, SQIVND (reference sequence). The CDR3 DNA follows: TGTGCCAGTAGTATAACTAGCGGAGACTCCTACGAGCAGTACTTC. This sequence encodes CASSITSGDSYEQYF.

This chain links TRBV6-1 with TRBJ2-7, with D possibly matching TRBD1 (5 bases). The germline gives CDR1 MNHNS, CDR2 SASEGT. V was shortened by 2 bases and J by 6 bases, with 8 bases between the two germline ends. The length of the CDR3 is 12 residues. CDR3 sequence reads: CASSEQGPEQYF. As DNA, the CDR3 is TGTGCCAGCAGTGAACAGGGTCCCGAGCAGTACTTC.

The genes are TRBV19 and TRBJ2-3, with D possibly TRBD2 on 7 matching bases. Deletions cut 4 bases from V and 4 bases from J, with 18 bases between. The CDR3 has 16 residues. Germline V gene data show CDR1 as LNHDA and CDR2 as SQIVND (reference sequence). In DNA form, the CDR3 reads TGTGCCAGTAGTAGCTCGGGGGGCGCCCGGGCAGATACGCAGTATTTT. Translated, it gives CASSSSGGARADTQYF.

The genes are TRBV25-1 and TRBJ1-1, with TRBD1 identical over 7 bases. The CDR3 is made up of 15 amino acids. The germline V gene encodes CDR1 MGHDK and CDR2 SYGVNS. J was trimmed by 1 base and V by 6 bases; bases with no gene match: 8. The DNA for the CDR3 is TGTGCCAGCAGCAGAAGGGGACAGAAGAACACTGAAGCTTTCTTT. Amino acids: CASSRRGQKNTEAFF.